A single sample gave rise to the 5 T cell receptor beta chains below, sequenced in a study of identical twins. TCRdb called the 5' RACE reads again in MiXCR, with one record for every CDR3 protein. The table records approximately 350,000 distinct CDR3 sequences, around 12% of them present only once. The sample also formed part of further work on yellow fever vaccine responses in identical twins.

The sample was CD8+ T cells sorted from blood. These receptors all come from a woman between 18 and 29 years old in good health.

This rearrangement joins TRBV28 to TRBJ1-5; TRBD1 is a possible D gene (5 bases). This CDR3 has 15 residues. The germline V and J ends were trimmed by 6 bases and 10 bases, with 22 bases remaining between them. Germline CDR1 MDHEN, CDR2 SYDVKM. The CDR3 here is CASSRKKGPLRPQHF. Written as DNA, the CDR3 is TGTGCCAGCAGCCGGAAAAAGGGGCCGCTACGCCCCCAGCATTTT. The whole variable domain, filled in from reference TRBV28 and TRBJ1-5, reads DVKVTQSSRYLVKRTGEKVFLECVQDMDHENMFWYRQDPGLGLRLIYFSYDVKMKEKGDIPEGYSVSREKKERFSLILESASTNQTSMYLCASSRKKGPLRPQHFGDGTRLSIL.

The chain employs TRBV28 and TRBJ2-1; 7 bases line up with TRBD2. The V gene's germline CDR1 is MDHEN and CDR2 SYDVKM. The CDR3 length is 16 residues. The V and J ends lost 5 bases and 5 bases, in that order; junction bases with no gene match: 12. CDR3 sequence: CASSLAELTVDNEQFF. CDR3 nucleotides: TGTGCCAGCAGTCTAGCGGAGCTGACGGTGGACAATGAGCAGTTCTTC.

The CDR3 DNA reads TGTGCCAGCAGCTTAGGAGGTTGGGACACCGGGGAGCTGTTTTTT. As protein: CASSLGGWDTGELFF. This sequence joins TRBV7-9 and TRBJ2-2; no firm D call. Trimming cost V 1 base and J 3 bases, with 9 bases left between them. The germline V gene has CDR1 SEHNR and CDR2 FQNEAQ (reference sequence). This CDR3 contains 15 residues.

V usage is TRBV4-1 and J usage is TRBJ2-1, with a tentative D call TRBD1 (6 bases). Germline assignment: CDR1 MGHRA and CDR2 YSYEKL. The CDR3 is 18 residues long. Trimming removed 0 bases at V and 0 bases at J, with 15 bases between. The CDR3 DNA reads as TGCGCCAGCAGCCAAGAGCCCACAACAGGGAGCTCCTACAATGAGCAGTTCTTC. Protein product: CASSQEPTTGSSYNEQFF.

The rearrangement uses TRBV9 and TRBJ2-7; 9 nucleotides line up with TRBD1. With V trimmed by 0 bases and J by 5 bases, 9 bases remained unmatched. Germline V gene lookup returns CDR1 SGDLS and CDR2 YYNGEE. The CDR3 loop spans 16 amino acids. The CDR3 loop is CASSVVGTGRGHEQYF. CDR3 nucleotides: TGTGCCAGCAGCGTAGTAGGGACAGGGAGGGGGCACGAGCAGTACTTC. Combining the CDR3 with reference TRBV9 and TRBJ2-7 gives the whole variable domain DSGVTQTPKHLITATGQRVTLRCSPRSGDLSVYWYQQSLDQGLQFLIQYYNGEERAKGNILERFSAQQFPDLHSELNLSSLELGDSALYFCASSVVGTGRGHEQYFGPGTRLTVT.